A selection of T cell receptor beta chains follows, all from one sample in a study of CD8 T cells in Susac syndrome. A single record per CDR3 protein comes from TCRdb applying MiXCR to the immunoSEQ multiplex PCR reads. The data contain roughly 120,000 distinct CDR3 sequences, about 94% of them seen just once; the ten biggest clones take up over 0.1%. The sequenced sample was CD4+ T cells from PBMCs. The source of these receptors is a human donor with multiple sclerosis. Each CDR3 is given with its conserved first and last residue. Each record gives: J gene, V gene, CDR3 protein.

TRBJ1-2 TRBV3-1 CASSQNDGIYGYTF
TRBJ2-7 TRBV30 CAWSTGAYEQYF
TRBJ1-1 TRBV29-1 CSVSLTNRAEAFF
TRBJ1-2 TRBV29-1 CSARDDDGYTF
TRBJ1-4 TRBV5-1 CASSFTEANEKLFF
TRBJ2-2 TRBV9 CASSMNGRASTGELFF
TRBJ1-5 TRBV6-5 CASSYGVGSNQPQHF
TRBJ2-4 TRBV7-2 CASSLTGALNIQYF
TRBJ1-4 TRBV30 CAWSPKVRGITNEKLFF
TRBJ2-7 TRBV12-3/TRBV12-4 CASSQTGPPEQYF
TRBJ1-1 TRBV29-1 CSVGRGPMNTEAFF
TRBJ1-2 TRBV12-3/TRBV12-4 CASSLALGVNYGYTF
TRBJ1-5 TRBV27 CASSFRHSNQPQHF
TRBJ1-2 TRBV3-1 CASSQEGFANYGYTF
TRBJ2-7 TRBV7-9 CASSSGRLAGGPNEQYF
TRBJ1-5 TRBV2 CATKTEVEPQHF
TRBJ1-5 TRBV18 CASSPPQGSNQPQHF
TRBJ2-5 TRBV20-1 CSASFASGSKETQYF
TRBJ2-3 TRBV27 CASTRRGTDTQYF
TRBJ1-6 TRBV3-1 CASSQGRTGSDEASPLHF
TRBJ1-2 TRBV10-3 CAISAREEGYTF
TRBJ2-1 TRBV27 CASSLSRRLNEQFF
TRBJ2-1 TRBV12-3/TRBV12-4 CASSLERGGLNEQFF
TRBJ1-2 TRBV7-9 CASSLEGGHGYGYTF
TRBJ1-2 TRBV7-2 CASSFASYGYTF
TRBJ1-1 TRBV10-3 CAISAGGRTEAFF
TRBJ1-5 TRBV19 CASSDRGLYSNQPQHF
TRBJ2-6 TRBV20-1 CSARGPAGQGEPGANVLTF
TRBJ1-3 TRBV5-1 CASSLVAFDSSGNTIYF
TRBJ2-3 TRBV7-3 CASSQPALSGGRSTDTQYF
TRBJ1-5 TRBV7-2 CASSLEGIGQPQHF
TRBJ2-7 TRBV19 CASSSGDSYEQYF
TRBJ1-1 TRBV2 CASSDTNRGLNTEAFF
TRBJ2-3 TRBV9 CASSVVGGRRTDTQYF
TRBJ2-5 TRBV27 CASSYRTGVAETQYF
TRBJ2-1 TRBV30 CAWSLGQGRVNEQFF
TRBJ2-2 TRBV5-1 CASSLSPDTNTGELFF
TRBJ1-3 TRBV6-5 CASSSLTDSGNTIYF
TRBJ2-3 TRBV3-1 CASTFSLAGGRTDTQYF
TRBJ1-1 TRBV2 CASGANTEAFF
TRBJ2-2 TRBV27 CASSFRGTNTGELFF
TRBJ2-3 TRBV12-3/TRBV12-4 CASSRMRGITDTQYF
TRBJ2-7 TRBV27 CASSPGRITYEQYF
TRBJ1-2 TRBV5-6 CASSPRPNYGYTF
TRBJ1-5 TRBV5-1 CASSTNGINQPQHF